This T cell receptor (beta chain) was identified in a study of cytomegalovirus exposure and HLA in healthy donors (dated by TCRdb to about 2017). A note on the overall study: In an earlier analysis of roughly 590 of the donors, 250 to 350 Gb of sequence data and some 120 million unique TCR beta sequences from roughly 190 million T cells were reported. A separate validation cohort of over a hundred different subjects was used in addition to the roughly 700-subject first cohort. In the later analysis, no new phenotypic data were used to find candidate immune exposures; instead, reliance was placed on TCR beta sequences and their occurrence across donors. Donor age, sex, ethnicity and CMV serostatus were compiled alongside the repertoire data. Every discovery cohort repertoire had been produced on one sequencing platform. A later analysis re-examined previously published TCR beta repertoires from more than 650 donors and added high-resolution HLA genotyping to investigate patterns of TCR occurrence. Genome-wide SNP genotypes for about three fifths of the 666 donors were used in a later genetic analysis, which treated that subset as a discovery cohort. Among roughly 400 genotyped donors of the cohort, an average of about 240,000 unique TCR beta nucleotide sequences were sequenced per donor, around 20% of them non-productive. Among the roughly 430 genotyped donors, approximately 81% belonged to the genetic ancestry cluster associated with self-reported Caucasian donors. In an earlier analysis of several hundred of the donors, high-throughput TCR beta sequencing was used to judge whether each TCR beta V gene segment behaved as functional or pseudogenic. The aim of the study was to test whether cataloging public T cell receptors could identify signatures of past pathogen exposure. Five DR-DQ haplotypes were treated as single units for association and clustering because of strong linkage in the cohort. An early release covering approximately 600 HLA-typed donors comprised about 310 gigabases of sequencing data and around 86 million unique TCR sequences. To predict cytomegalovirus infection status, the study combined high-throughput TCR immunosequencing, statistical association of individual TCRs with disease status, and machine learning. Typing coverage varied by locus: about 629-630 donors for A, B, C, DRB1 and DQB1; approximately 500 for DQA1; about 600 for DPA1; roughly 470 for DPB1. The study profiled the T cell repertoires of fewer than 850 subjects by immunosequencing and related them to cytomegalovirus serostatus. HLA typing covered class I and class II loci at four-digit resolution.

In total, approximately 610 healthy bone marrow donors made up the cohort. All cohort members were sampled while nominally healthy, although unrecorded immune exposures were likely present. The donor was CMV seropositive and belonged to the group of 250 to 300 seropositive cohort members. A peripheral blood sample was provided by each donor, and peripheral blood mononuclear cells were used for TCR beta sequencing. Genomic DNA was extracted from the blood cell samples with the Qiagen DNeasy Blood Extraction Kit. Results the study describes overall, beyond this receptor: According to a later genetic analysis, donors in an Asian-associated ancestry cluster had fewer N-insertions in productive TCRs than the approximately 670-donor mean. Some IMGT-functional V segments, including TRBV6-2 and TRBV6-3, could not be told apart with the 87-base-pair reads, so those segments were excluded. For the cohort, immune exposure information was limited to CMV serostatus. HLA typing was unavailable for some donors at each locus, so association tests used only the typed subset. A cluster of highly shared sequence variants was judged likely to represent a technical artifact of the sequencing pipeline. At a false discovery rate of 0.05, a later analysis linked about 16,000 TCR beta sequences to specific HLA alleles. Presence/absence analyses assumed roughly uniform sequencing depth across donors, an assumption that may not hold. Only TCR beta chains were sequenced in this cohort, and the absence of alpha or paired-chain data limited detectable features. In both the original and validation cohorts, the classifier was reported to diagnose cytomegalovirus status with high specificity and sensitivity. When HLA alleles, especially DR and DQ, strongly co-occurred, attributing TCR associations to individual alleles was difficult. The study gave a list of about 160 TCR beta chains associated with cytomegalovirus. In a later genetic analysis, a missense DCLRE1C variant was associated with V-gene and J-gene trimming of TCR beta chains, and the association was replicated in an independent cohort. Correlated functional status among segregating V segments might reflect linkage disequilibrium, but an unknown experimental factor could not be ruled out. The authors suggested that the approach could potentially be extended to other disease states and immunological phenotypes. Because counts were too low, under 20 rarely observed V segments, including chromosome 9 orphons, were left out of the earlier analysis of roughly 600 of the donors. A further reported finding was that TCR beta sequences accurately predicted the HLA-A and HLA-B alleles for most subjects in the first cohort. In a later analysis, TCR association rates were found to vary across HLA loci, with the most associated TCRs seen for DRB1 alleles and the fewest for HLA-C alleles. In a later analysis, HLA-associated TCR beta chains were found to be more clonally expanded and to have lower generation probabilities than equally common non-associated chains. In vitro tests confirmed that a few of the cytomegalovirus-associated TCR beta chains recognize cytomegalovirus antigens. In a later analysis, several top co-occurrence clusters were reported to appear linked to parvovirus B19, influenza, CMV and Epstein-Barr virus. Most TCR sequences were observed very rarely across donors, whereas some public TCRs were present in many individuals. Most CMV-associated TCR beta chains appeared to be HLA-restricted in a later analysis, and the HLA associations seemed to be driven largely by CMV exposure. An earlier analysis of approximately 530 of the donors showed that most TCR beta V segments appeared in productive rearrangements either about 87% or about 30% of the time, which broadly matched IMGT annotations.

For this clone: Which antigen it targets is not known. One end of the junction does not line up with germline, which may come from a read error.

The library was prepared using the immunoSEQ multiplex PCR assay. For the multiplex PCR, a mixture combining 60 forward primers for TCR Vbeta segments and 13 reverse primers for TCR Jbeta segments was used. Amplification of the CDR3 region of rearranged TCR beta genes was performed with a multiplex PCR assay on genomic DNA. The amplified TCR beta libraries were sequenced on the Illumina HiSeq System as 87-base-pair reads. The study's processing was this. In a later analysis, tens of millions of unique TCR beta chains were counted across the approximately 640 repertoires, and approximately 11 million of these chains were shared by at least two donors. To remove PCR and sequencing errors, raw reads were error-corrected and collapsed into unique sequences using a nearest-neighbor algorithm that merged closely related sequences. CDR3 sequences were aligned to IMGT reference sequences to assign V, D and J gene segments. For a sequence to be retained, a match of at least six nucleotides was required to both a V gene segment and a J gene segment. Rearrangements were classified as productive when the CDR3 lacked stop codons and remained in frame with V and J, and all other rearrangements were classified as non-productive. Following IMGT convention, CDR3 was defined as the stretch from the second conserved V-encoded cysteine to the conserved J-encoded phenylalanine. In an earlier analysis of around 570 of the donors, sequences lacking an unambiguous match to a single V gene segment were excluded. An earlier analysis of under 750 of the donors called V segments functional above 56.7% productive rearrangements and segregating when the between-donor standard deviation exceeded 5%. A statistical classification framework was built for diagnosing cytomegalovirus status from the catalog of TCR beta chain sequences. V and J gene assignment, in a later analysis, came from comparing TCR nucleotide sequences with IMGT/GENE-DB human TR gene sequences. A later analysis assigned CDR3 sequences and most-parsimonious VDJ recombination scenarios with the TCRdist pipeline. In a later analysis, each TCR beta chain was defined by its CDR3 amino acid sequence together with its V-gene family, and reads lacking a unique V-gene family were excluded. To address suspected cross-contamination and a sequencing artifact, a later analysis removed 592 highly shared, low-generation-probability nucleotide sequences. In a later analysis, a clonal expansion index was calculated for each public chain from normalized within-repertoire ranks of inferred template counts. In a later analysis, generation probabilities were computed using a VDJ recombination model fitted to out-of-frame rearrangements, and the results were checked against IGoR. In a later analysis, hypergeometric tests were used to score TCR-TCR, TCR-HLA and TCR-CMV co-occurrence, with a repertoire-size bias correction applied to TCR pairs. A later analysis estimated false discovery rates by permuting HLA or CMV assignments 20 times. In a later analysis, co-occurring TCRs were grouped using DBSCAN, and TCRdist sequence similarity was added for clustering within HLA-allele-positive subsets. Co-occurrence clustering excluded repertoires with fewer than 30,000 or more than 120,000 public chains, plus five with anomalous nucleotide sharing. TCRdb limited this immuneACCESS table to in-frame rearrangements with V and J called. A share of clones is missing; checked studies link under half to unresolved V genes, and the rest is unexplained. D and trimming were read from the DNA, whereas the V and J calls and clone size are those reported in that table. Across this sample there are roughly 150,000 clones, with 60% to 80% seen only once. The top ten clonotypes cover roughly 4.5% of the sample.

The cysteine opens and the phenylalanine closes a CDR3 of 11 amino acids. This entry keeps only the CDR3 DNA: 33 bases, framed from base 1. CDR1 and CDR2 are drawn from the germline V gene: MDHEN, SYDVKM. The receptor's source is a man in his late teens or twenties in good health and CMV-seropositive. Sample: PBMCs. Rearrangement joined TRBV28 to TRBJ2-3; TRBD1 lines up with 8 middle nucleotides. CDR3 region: CASSMGQVGHF. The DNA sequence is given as TGTGCCAGCAGCATGGGACAGGTGGGGCATTTT.